Following are 9 T cell receptor beta chains from one sample sequenced in a study of vaccination and CD4 T cells after COVID-19 (dated by TCRdb to between 2021 and 2024). Reading the label with the study, this specimen's treatment or condition is: roughly ten-day PBMC culture with coronavirus spike peptide pools or control peptides (ViraFEST assay). Library construction relied on PCR. Sequencer: Illumina iSeq 100. TCR sequencing of DNA from cultured CD4+ T cells used the Oncomine TCR Beta short-read assay at the Johns Hopkins FTIC core. The public reads were reprocessed in TCRdb via fastp at Q25 and MiXCR, keeping in-frame beta chains. CDR3 protein sequences are deduplicated, and each keeps its most common genes and DNA. The sample table holds several thousand distinct CDR3 sequences, of which about 70% were seen once. The ten largest account for approximately 30% of the sample. Antigens for these TCRs are unknown.

The source material was CD4+ T cells from blood, cultured in vitro. Receptors were obtained from a human donor who had recovered from COVID-19.

The chain is built from TRBV6-1 and TRBJ1-2, with 7 bases matching TRBD1. The CDR3 has 14 residues. V dropped 7 bases and J dropped 5; count of bases not matched to a gene: 10. Germline V gives CDR1 MNHNS, CDR2 SASEGT. The CDR3 is CASTPQTGPYGYTF. The CDR3 DNA reads as TGTGCCAGCACTCCCCAGACAGGGCCTTATGGCTACACCTTC.

This clonotype was counted only a few times. The chain carries TRBV11-2 and TRBJ1-2, with TRBD1 matching over 12 bases. Germline CDR1 is SGHAT and CDR2 is FQNNGV. The CDR3 has 14 residues. V was clipped by 5 bases and J by 8 bases; unmatched bases: 6. Written as DNA, the CDR3 is TGTGCCAGCAGCCAGGGACAGGGGGCAAGGGGCTACACCTTC. Protein sequence: CASSQGQGARGYTF.

V usage is TRBV10-3 and J usage is TRBJ2-7, with 8 bases matching TRBD1. Germline CDR1 reads ENHRY; CDR2 reads SYGVKD. Germline trimming cut 0 bases from V and 2 bases from J; bases unmatched to any gene: 6. The CDR3 consists of 16 residues. CDR3 sequence (DNA): TGTGCCATCAGTGAGTCGGTGGGACAGGTCACCTACGAGCAGTACTTC. Its protein is CAISESVGQVTYEQYF.

V gene TRBV20-1 combines with J gene TRBJ2-5; 13 positions agree with TRBD2. The CDR3 spans 15 residues. V was clipped by 4 bases and J by 5 bases; unmatched bases: 7. In germline, CDR1 is DFQATT, CDR2 SNEGSKA (reference sequence). The CDR3 sequence: CSATTSGRWGETQYF. CDR3 coding DNA: TGCAGTGCTACGACTAGCGGGAGGTGGGGGGAGACCCAGTACTTC.

The chain recombines TRBV11-3 with TRBJ1-3, with D uncertain. From germline, CDR1 is SGHNT and CDR2 YENEEA. CDR3 length equals 12 residues. The germline V and J ends were trimmed by 2 bases and 2 bases, with 1 base remaining between them. The CDR3 region has the DNA TGTGCCAGCAGCTTACCTGGAAACACCATATATTTT. It is translated as CASSLPGNTIYF.

The V gene is TRBV7-6, the J gene TRBJ1-2; 7 bases match TRBD1. Per the germline V gene, CDR1 is SGHVS and CDR2 is FNYEAQ. This CDR3 has 17 amino acids. With V trimmed by 5 bases and J by 1 base, 13 bases remained unmatched. The CDR3 loop is CASSPTGTAKDNYGYTF. CDR3 nucleotides: TGTGCCAGCAGCCCGACCGGGACAGCGAAGGATAACTATGGCTACACCTTC.

V and J are TRBV15 and TRBJ1-2; 7 nucleotides match TRBD1. Per the germline V gene, CDR1 is LNHNV and CDR2 is YYDKDF (reference sequence). V shed 1 base and J 3 bases; nucleotides not matched to a gene: 5. This CDR3 region has 15 residues. In DNA form, the CDR3 reads TGTGCCACCAGCAGAGTCAGCAGGGGGGACTATGGCTACACCTTC. Protein: CATSRVSRGDYGYTF.

This clonotype was seen a few times. The genes are TRBV2 and TRBJ1-1; no clear D. CDR1 is SNHLY and CDR2 is FYNNEI in the germline V gene. V dropped 6 bases and J dropped 6 bases, with 14 bases sitting between them. The CDR3 extends over 13 amino acids. CDR3 sequence (DNA): TGTGCCAGCAGCCGGGTTAGCCCAGCTGAAGCTTTCTTT. This encodes CASSRVSPAEAFF.

V is TRBV20-1 and J is TRBJ2-7, with 8 positions matching TRBD2. Germline V gene sequence: CDR1 DFQATT, CDR2 SNEGSKA (reference sequence). The CDR3 spans 14 residues. V dropped 1 base and J dropped 5; count of bases not matched to a gene: 7. The DNA for the CDR3 is TGCAGTGCTAGAGCAGGCGGGGGGTTGGACGAGCAGTACTTC. Protein product: CSARAGGGLDEQYF.